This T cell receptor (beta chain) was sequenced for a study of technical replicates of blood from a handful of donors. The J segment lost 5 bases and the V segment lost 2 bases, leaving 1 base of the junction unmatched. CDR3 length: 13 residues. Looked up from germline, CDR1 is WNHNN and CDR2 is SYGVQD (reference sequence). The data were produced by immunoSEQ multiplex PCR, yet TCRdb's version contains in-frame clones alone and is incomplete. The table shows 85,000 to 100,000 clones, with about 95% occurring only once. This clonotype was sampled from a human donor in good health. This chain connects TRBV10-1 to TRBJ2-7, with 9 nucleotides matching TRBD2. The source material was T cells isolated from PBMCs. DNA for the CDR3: TGCGCCAGCAGTGAGGGGACTAGCAACGAGCAGTACTTC. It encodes CASSEGTSNEQYF.